This TCR beta chain was sequenced for a study of CD8 T cells in Susac syndrome. The study used treatment-naive patients who had stable or active relapsing-remitting disease as multiple sclerosis controls. Deletions cut 4 bases from V and 2 bases from J, with 16 bases between. The CDR3 totals 15 residues. Germline CDR1 SGHRS, CDR2 YFSETQ. With regard to this clonotype: The antigen is undetermined.

General study findings and limits: The study acknowledged a relatively small number of individuals in its TCR sequencing and HLA analysis.

It was with random hexamers that roughly 0.5 to 1 ug RNA was reverse transcribed. TCRdb re-called the immunoSEQ multiplex PCR reads through MiXCR, storing one row per CDR3 protein. This table holds around 130,000 distinct CDR3 sequences, approximately 94% found once. The source material was CD4+ T cells from PBMCs. This chain uses TRBV5-1 with TRBJ2-7; D is perhaps TRBD2 (6 bases). The TCR comes from a human donor with multiple sclerosis. The CDR3 DNA follows: TGCGCCAGCAGCAGAGAGGGAGGTCCGACCTACGAGCAGTACTTC. Translated: CASSREGGPTYEQYF.